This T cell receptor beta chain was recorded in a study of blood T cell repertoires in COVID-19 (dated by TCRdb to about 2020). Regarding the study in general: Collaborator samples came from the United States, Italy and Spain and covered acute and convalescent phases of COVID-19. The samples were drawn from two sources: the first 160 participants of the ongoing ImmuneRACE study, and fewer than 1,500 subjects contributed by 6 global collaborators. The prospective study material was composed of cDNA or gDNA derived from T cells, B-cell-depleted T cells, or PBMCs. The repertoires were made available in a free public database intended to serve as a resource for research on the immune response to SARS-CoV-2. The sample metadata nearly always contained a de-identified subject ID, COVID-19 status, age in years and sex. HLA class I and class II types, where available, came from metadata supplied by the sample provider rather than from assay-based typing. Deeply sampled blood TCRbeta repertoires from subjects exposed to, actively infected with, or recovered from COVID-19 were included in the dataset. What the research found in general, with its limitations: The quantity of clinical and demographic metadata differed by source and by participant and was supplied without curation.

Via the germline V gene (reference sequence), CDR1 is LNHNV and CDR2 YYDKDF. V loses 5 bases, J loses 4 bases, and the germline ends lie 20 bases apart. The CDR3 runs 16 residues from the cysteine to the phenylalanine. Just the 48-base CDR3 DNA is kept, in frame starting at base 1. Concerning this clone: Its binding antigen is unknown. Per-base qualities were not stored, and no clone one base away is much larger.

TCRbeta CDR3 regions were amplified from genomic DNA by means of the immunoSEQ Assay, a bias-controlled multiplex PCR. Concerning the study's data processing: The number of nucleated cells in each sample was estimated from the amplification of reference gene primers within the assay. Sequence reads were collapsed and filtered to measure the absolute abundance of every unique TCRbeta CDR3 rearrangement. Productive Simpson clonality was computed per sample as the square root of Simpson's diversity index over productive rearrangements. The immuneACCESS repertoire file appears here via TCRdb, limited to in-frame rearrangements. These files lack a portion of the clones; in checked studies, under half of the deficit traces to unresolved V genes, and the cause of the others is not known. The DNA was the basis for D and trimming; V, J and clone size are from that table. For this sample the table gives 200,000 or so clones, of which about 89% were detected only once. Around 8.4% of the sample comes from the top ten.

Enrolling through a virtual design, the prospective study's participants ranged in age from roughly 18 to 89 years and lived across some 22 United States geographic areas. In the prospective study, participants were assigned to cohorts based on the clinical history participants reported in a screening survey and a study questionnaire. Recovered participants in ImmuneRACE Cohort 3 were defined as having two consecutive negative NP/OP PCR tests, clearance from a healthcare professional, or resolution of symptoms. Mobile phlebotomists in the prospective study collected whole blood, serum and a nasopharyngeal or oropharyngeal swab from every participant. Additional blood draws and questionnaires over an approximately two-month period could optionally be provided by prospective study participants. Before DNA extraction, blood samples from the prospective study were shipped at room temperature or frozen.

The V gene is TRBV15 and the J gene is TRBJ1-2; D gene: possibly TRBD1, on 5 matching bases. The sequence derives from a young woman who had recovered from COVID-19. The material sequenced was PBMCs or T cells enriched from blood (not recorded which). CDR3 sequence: CATSSRDPPGGYGYTF. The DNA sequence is TGTGCCACCAGCTCGCGGGACCCCCCTGGAGGCTATGGCTACACCTTC.